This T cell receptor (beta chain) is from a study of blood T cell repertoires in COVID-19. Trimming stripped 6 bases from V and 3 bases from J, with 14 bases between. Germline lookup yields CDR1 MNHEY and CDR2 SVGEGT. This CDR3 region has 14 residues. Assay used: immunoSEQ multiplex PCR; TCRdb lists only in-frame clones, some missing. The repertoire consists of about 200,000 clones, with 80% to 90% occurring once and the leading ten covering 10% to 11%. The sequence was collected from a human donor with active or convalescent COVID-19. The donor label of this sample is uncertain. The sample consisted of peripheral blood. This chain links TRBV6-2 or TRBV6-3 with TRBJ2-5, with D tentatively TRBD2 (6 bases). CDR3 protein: CASSPPAGKETQYF. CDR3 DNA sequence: TGTGCCAGCAGCCCCCCCGCGGGAAAAGAGACCCAGTACTTC.